This T cell receptor (beta chain) derives from a study of blood T cell repertoires in COVID-19. Whole-study context: PBMCs, B-cell-depleted T cells, or T cells were the source of the cDNA or gDNA that made up the material.

The CDR3 sequence is 14 residues long. Germline CDR1 is SGHRS and CDR2 is YFSETQ. The V end was cut by 0 bases, the J end by 8 bases, with 12 bases between. The assay was immunoSEQ multiplex PCR, and TCRdb's table has in-frame clones only and misses some. The sample has more than 100,000 clones; approximately 89% are singletons. The sequencing sample was made of peripheral blood. This chain connects TRBV5-1 to TRBJ2-1; a possible D gene is TRBD1 (6 bases). This clonotype originated in a woman of 80 years or more in a cohort sampled during active COVID-19. Here the CDR3 reads CASSLDRGNDEQFF. Here the CDR3 DNA reads TGCGCCAGCAGCTTGGATAGGGGGAACGATGAGCAGTTCTTC.